This T cell receptor (beta chain) was observed in a study of shared clonotypes between healthy human individuals. About the research overall: Per-donor plates numbered three CD4 naive, three CD4 memory, two CD8 naive and one CD8 memory.

Authors' analysis steps: Filtering of immunoSEQ junctional sequences could not match full-length read filtering. Assay used: immunoSEQ multiplex PCR; TCRdb lists only in-frame clones, some missing. The V and J calls and clone size come from that table; D and trimming were worked out from the DNA. The profile shows approximately 640,000 clones, 90% of them singletons. Per the germline V gene, CDR1 is SQVTM and CDR2 is ANQGSEA. The CDR3 covers 14 residues. The germline V and J ends were trimmed by 2 bases and 6 bases, with 14 bases remaining between them. This chain uses TRBV29-1 with TRBJ2-1; D perhaps matches TRBD2 (5 bases). The TCR originated in a man between 18 and 35 years old in good health. Some clones in this sample may be carry-over from other donors' samples. Material for sequencing was memory CD8+ T cells from PBMCs. As for subset: CD45RO+ cells pooled with CCR7-negative TemRA cells. The CDR3 is CSVEYRDVANEQFF. CDR3 sequence (DNA): TGCAGCGTTGAATACCGGGATGTAGCCAATGAGCAGTTCTTC.